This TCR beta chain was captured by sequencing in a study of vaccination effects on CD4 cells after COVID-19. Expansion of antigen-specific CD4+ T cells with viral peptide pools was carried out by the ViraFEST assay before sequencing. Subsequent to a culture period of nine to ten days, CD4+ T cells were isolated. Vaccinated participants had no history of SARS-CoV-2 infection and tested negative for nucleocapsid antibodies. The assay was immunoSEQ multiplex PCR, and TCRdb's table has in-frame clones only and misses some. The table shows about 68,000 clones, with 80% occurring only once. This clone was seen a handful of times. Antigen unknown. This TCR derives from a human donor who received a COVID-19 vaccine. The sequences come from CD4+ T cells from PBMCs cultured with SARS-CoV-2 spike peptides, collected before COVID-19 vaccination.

The CDR3: CASSLTGPGGSPLHF. CDR3 sequence (DNA): TGTGCCAGCAGCTTAACGGGGCCTGGGGGTTCACCCCTCCACTTT. The chain uses TRBV7-2 and TRBJ1-6; D possibly corresponds to TRBD1 (5 bases). The CDR3 extends over 15 amino acids. CDR1 is SGHTA and CDR2 is FQGNSA in the germline V gene. Trimming stripped 2 bases from V and 9 bases from J, with 14 bases between.